The entry below describes one T cell receptor (beta chain). The antigen it recognizes is unknown. The sample holds no much larger clone one base away, and base qualities are not on file. The sample is drawn from a study of blood T cell repertoires in COVID-19 (dated by TCRdb to 2018 to 2021). In terms of the full investigation: Samples covering the acute and convalescent phases of COVID-19 were provided by collaborators in the United States, Italy and Spain. The prospective study material was composed of cDNA or gDNA derived from T cells, B-cell-depleted T cells, or PBMCs. The dataset comprised deeply sampled blood TCRbeta repertoires from subjects exposed to, actively infected with, or recovered from COVID-19. Where available, HLA class I and class II types were taken from metadata supplied by the sample provider and were not determined by assay-based typing. The repertoires were made available in a free public database intended to serve as a resource for research on the immune response to SARS-CoV-2. Nearly every sample came with metadata listing a de-identified subject ID, COVID-19 status, age in years and sex. The samples were drawn from two sources: the first 160 participants of the ongoing ImmuneRACE study, and 950 to 1,500 subjects contributed by 6 global collaborators.

The CDR3 has 16 amino acids, counting the end cysteine and phenylalanine. The only DNA kept is the CDR3, 48 bases in frame from the first base. The germline V gene (reference sequence) gives CDR1 as LNHDA and CDR2 as SQIVND. V loses 5 bases of germline sequence and J loses 6 bases, and the interval between the two ends is 19 bases. Whole blood was collected in K2EDTA tubes by collaborating institutions according to the institutions' own protocols. For TCRbeta analysis, collaborators shipped samples in one of three forms: frozen whole blood, isolated PBMCs, or DNA extracted from either of those sample types. The immunoSEQ Assay, a bias-controlled multiplex PCR, was used to amplify TCRbeta CDR3 regions from genomic DNA. The published analysis was carried out like this. The number of nucleated cells in each sample was estimated from the amplification of reference gene primers within the assay. To quantify the absolute abundance of each unique TCRbeta CDR3 rearrangement, sequence reads were collapsed and filtered. Productive Simpson clonality was computed per sample as the square root of Simpson's diversity index over productive rearrangements. TCRdb took this table from immuneACCESS and kept in-frame rearrangements with V and J called. Such tables lack part of the clones; where checked against another copy, unresolved V genes explain under half of the gap, and the rest is unexplained. The V and J calls and clone size are taken from that table; D and trimming were inferred from the DNA. Across this sample there are 270,000 or so clones, with approximately 86% seen only once. Of the sample, around 3.2% falls within the top ten clones.

What the work shows at the level of the full study, not this receptor alone: How much clinical and demographic metadata was included differed by source and by participant, and the metadata was provided uncurated.

The chain is made from TRBV19 and TRBJ2-2; TRBD1 is perhaps the D gene, given 5 matching bases. Sequenced sample: peripheral blood. This sequence originates from a woman under 30 with acute or convalescent COVID-19. The CDR3 reads as follows: CASSFMTEPAAGELFF. The DNA sequence is given as TGTGCCAGTAGTTTCATGACAGAGCCGGCCGCCGGGGAGCTGTTTTTT.